Below, one TCR beta chain is given with its context. Its antigen is currently unknown. This entry comes from a study of early stage breast cancer tumors. General study results and limits: Commonly generated sequences made up most enriched TCRB sequences shared between patients. Bulk DNA sequencing of unsorted cells missed chain pairing and markers. Compared with adjacent normal breast, tumors showed 2 to 2.5-fold denser, more clonal T cells. Tumor and normal breast were distinguished via blood comparison in about 90% of the 16 patients.

Assay: immunoSEQ multiplex PCR; the TCRdb copy retains only in-frame clones and omits some. This table has 25,000 to 35,000 clones, around three quarters appearing once. This CDR3 has 13 residues. CDR1 and CDR2 (germline): MNHNY, SVGAGI (reference sequence). V dropped 2 bases and J dropped 7 bases, with 9 bases sitting between them. Sequencing used blood. This TCR came from a person between 60 and 70 years old with breast cancer. The V gene is TRBV6-6, the J gene TRBJ2-1; D gene uncertain. For the CDR3, the DNA is TGTGCCAGCAGTTACGACTTTCAGAATGAGCAGTTCTTC. Translated: CASSYDFQNEQFF.